This T cell receptor beta chain stems from a study of breast tumors, draining lymph nodes, adjacent tissues. Study observations and caveats: The lymph node origin of tumor T cells was framed as consistent with a hypothesis, not demonstrated. Compared with lymph nodes, tumors were less diverse; compared with nontumor tissue, more. Luminal-like breast cancer showed significantly higher tumor–nontumor repertoire similarity than basal-like.

Germline CDR1 and CDR2: WNHNN and SYGVQD (reference sequence). V lost 3 bases to trimming and J lost 2 bases; unmatched junction nucleotides: 4. This CDR3 region has 16 residues. At least ten counts were recorded for this clonotype. Its antigen remains unknown. Breast cancer patients provided tissue from their axillary draining lymph nodes. TCRdb called the multiplex PCR reads again in MiXCR, with one record for every CDR3 protein. Seen here are about 230,000 distinct CDR3 sequences, about a third observed once, and the top ten hold 1.3% to 1.5%. The rearrangement uses TRBV10-1 and TRBJ2-2; 9 nucleotides match TRBD2. This receptor was obtained from a female donor with breast cancer. Some clones in this sample may be carry-over from other donors' samples. The sample consisted of axillary lymph node tissue. The CDR3 is CASSESSGINTGELFF. The CDR3 DNA is TGCGCCAGCAGTGAATCTAGCGGGATTAACACCGGGGAGCTGTTTTTT.